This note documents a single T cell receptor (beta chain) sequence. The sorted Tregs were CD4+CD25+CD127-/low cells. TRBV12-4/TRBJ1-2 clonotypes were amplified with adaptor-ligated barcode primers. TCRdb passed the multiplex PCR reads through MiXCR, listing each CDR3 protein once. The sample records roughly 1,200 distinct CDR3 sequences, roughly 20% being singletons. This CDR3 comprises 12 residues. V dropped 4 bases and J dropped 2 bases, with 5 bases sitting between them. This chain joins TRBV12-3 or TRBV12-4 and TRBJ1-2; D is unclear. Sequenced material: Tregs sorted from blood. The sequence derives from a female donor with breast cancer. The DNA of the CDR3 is TGTGCCAGCAGTTCGGGGAACTATGGCTACACCTTC. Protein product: CASSSGNYGYTF.